The 18 T cell receptor beta chains below were found in one sample sequenced in a study of molecular identifiers for immune sequencing clone quantification. TCRdb re-analysed the PCR reads in MiXCR, keeping a single row per CDR3 protein. This table has fewer than 25,000 distinct CDR3 sequences, 21% appearing once. Sequencing was done on a sample of naive CD8+ T cells from blood, with Jurkat cell RNA spiked in. Subset defined: FACS-sorted CD8+CD4-CCR7+CD45RA+ naive T cells. The receptor set was obtained from a human donor in good health. Some libraries in this study had Jurkat cell RNA spiked in.

This clonotype came up many times. This chain links TRBV27 with TRBJ2-1; TRBD1 agrees at 10 bases. Trimming removed 3 bases from V and 8 bases from J; junction bases left unmatched: 1. Germline V gene sequence: CDR1 MNHEY, CDR2 SMNVEV (reference sequence). The CDR3 is made up of 13 amino acids. In nucleotides, the CDR3 is TGTGCCAGCAGTTTGGGACAGGGGTATGAGCAGTTCTTC. Translated: CASSLGQGYEQFF.

Note on this clonotype: Possible read error: a much larger clone is one base away. The chain links TRBV29-1 to TRBJ2-7, with a tentative D call TRBD2 (5 bases). Trimming stripped 6 bases from V and 6 bases from J, with 18 bases between. Germline CDR1 and CDR2: SQVTM and ANQGSEA. The CDR3 totals 13 residues. The CDR3 is CSVTGIGASEQYF. For the CDR3, the DNA is TGCAGCGTCACCGGGATAGGAGCCTCCGAGCAGTACTTC.

The chain links TRBV6-2 or TRBV6-3 to TRBJ2-1; unclear D gene. This CDR3 spans 15 amino acids. The ends were cut back, 5 bases at V and 4 bases at J, with 15 bases in the middle. CDR1 is MNHEY, CDR2 SVGEGT, per germline. The CDR3 is CASSPPGPEYNEQFF. In nucleotides, the CDR3 is TGTGCCAGCAGTCCCCCCGGGCCAGAGTACAATGAGCAGTTCTTC.

The table lists this clonotype with many counts. This chain connects TRBV9 to TRBJ2-5; 9 bases map to TRBD1. CDR3 length: 18 amino acids. V was clipped by 4 bases and J by 5 bases; unmatched bases: 18. Germline values: CDR1 SGDLS, CDR2 YYNGEE. CDR3 loop: CASSPPKWETGGAETQYF. In nucleotides, the CDR3 is TGTGCCAGCAGCCCCCCCAAATGGGAAACAGGGGGCGCGGAGACCCAGTACTTC.

Turning to this clonotype: Compared with germline, one end of the junction differs, possibly owing to a read error. The gene calls are TRBV13 and TRBJ2-1, with 14 positions matching TRBD2. The length of the CDR3 is 15 residues. Germline CDR1 reads PRHDT; CDR2 reads FYEKMQ (reference sequence). This CDR3 reads CASSSGLAGAGEQLF. CDR3 DNA sequence: TGTGCCAGCAGCTCGGGACTAGCGGGAGCGGGTGAGCAGCTCTTC.

This clonotype was seen a few times. This may be a read error: a much more frequent sequence differs by one nucleotide. The chain combines TRBV28 with TRBJ2-2; the D gene is possibly TRBD2 (6 bases). The germline V gene encodes CDR1 MDHEN and CDR2 SYDVKM. The CDR3 loop spans 13 amino acids. CDR3: CANSFGGAGELFF. The CDR3 nucleotides read TGTGCCAACAGTTTCGGAGGGGCGGGGGAGCTGTTTTTT.

The DNA of the CDR3 is TGTGCCAGCAGCAAGATCCGGGACAGGGGATCTGAGACCCAGTACTTC. Protein: CASSKIRDRGSETQYF. V gene TRBV5-6 combines with J gene TRBJ2-5; 10 bases align to TRBD1. V lost 4 bases to trimming and J lost 5 bases; unmatched junction nucleotides: 11. The V gene's germline CDR1 is SGHDT and CDR2 YYEEEE. The CDR3 extends over 16 amino acids. Full variable domain (rest looked up from reference TRBV5-6 and TRBJ2-5): DAGVTQSPTHLIKTRGQQVTLRCSPKSGHDTVSWYQQALGQGPQFIFQYYEEEERQRGNFPDRFSGHQFPNYSSELNVNALLLGDSALYLCASSKIRDRGSETQYFGPGTRLLVL.

The chain combines TRBV5-6 with TRBJ2-2; D gene uncertain. The V gene's germline CDR1 is SGHDT and CDR2 YYEEEE. The CDR3 has 15 amino acids. V dropped 3 bases and J dropped 1 base, with 10 bases sitting between them. The CDR3 DNA is TGTGCCAGCAGCTGGAAAGGGTTGAACACCGGGGAGCTGTTTTTT. Protein sequence: CASSWKGLNTGELFF.

The chain joins TRBV19 to TRBJ2-1, with D hard to call. The length of the CDR3 is 14 residues. V lost 7 bases and J lost 9, with 19 bases in between. Germline values: CDR1 LNHDA, CDR2 SQIVND (reference sequence). CDR3 in DNA: TGTGCCAGTAAAGAGACTCCCCGTGAAGTTGAGCAGTTCTTC. It specifies CASKETPREVEQFF.

On this clonotype itself: A much larger clone sits a single nucleotide away, making a read error possible. The chain recombines TRBV6-6 with TRBJ2-3; perhaps TRBD2 as D (6 bases). CDR1 is MNHNY, CDR2 SVGAGI, per germline (reference sequence). The CDR3 spans 15 residues. The CDR3 loop is CASSYSGRGTDAQYF. The CDR3 nucleotides are TGTGCCAGCAGTTACTCGGGGCGGGGCACAGATGCGCAGTATTTT.

The chain links TRBV6-5 to TRBJ2-1; possible D gene TRBD2, 8 bases. Germline loops: CDR1 MNHEY, CDR2 SVGAGI. Trimming took 3 bases from V and 9 from J, leaving 15 bases between them. The CDR3 loop spans 14 amino acids. CDR3 bases: TGTGCCAGCAGTTATGGACTAGCAGGGGGTGAGCAGTTCTTC. This codes for CASSYGLAGGEQFF.

V and J are TRBV5-1 and TRBJ2-1, with 7 bases lining up with TRBD2. Germline CDR1 SGHRS, CDR2 YFSETQ. The CDR3 totals 22 residues. Trimming cost V 4 bases and J 2 bases; bases outside gene matches: 27. CDR3 bases: TGCGCCAGCAGCCAATTGGGGGGGTTGGGCGGGGGTCCCTCAGCGACCTACAATGAGCAGTTCTTC. Translation: CASSQLGGLGGGPSATYNEQFF.

V gene TRBV28 combines with J gene TRBJ2-7; D assignment may be TRBD1 or TRBD2 (5 bases each). CDR1 and CDR2 from the germline V gene are MDHEN and SYDVKM. The CDR3 has 14 residues. Trimming pared 6 bases from V and 5 bases from J, leaving 17 bases between. The CDR3 DNA sequence: TGTGCCAGCAGGCCGGGACCCCTGGGGAACGAGCAGTACTTC. As protein: CASRPGPLGNEQYF.

About this clonotype itself: Given a much more abundant clone one base away, this may be a read error. The V gene is TRBV1, the J gene TRBJ2-7; no check of the table's D call, TRBD1, against the DNA was made. TRBV1 is a known pseudogene. The CDR3 has 13 residues. The CDR3 reads CTSSPTPGGEQYF. CDR3 sequence (DNA): TGCACCAGCAGCCCGACCCCAGGGGGCGAGCAGTACTTC.

With regard to this clonotype: One junction end disagrees with the germline gene, perhaps due to a read error. This sequence joins TRBV5-6 and TRBJ2-2; 14 nucleotides line up with TRBD2. From germline, CDR1 is SGHDT and CDR2 YYEEEE. The CDR3 loop spans 14 amino acids. CDR3 loop: CASSTGLAGGRLLF. Written as DNA, the CDR3 is TGTGCCAGCAGCACCGGACTAGCGGGAGGCCGGTTGCTTTTT.

Sample share makes this clonotype medium-sized. This chain uses TRBV9 with TRBJ2-2; D call uncertain. This CDR3 has 12 residues. Trimming took off 7 bases at V and 6 bases at J, with 10 bases between the two ends. Germline V CDR1 and CDR2: SGDLS, YYNGEE. Here the CDR3 reads CASSRSAGELFF. CDR3 bases: TGTGCCAGCTCCCGGTCCGCCGGGGAGCTGTTTTTT.

In its sample, this clonotype was seen once. Here the CDR3 reads CSVESSATGELFF. CDR3 DNA: TGCAGCGTTGAGTCCAGCGCAACCGGGGAGCTGTTTTTT. The V gene is TRBV29-1, the J gene TRBJ2-2; D gene unclear. V was shortened by 3 bases and J by 5 bases, with 10 bases between the two germline ends. The germline V gene has CDR1 SQVTM and CDR2 ANQGSEA. The CDR3 consists of 13 residues.

This clonotype was seen ten or more times. This chain connects TRBV4-2 to TRBJ2-7; 8 nucleotides align to TRBD1. Germline-derived CDR1 and CDR2 are LGHNA and YNFKEQ. J gave up 4 bases and V 1 base, and 6 bases lay outside the gene matches. The CDR3 extends over 15 amino acids. This CDR3 is CASSQGQGAVYEQYF. The CDR3 region has the DNA TGTGCCAGCAGCCAAGGGCAGGGGGCAGTTTACGAGCAGTACTTC.